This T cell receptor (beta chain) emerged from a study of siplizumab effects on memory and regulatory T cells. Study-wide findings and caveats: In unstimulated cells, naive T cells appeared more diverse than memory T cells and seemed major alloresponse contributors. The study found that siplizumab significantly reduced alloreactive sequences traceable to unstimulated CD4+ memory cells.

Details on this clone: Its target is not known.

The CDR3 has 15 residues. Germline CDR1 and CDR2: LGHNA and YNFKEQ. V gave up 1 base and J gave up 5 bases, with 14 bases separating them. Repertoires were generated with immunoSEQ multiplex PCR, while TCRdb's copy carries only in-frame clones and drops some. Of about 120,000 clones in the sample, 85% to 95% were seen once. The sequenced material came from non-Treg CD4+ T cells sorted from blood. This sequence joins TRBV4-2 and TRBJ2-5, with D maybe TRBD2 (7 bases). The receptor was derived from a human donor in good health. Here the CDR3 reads CASSQVPGGQETQYF. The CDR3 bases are TGTGCCAGCAGCCAAGTTCCCGGGGGGCAGGAGACCCAGTACTTC.